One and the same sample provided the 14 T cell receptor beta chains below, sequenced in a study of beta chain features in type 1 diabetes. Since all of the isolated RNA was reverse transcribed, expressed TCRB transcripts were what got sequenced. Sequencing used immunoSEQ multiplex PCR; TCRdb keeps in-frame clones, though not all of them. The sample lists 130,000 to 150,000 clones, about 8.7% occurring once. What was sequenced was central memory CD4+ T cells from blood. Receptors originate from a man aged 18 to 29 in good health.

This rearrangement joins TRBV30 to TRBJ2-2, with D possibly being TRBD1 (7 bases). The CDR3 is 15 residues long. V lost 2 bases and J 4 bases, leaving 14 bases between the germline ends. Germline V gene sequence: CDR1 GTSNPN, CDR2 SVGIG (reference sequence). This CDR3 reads CAWSRQGLVTGELFF. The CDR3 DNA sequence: TGTGCCTGGAGTCGACAGGGACTGGTCACCGGGGAGCTGTTTTTT.

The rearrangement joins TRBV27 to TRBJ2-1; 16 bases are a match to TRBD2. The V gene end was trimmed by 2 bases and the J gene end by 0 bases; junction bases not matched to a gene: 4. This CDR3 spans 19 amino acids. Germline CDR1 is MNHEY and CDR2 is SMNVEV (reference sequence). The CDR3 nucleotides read TGTGCCAGCAGTTTAAAGGGACTAGCGGGGGGGAGCTCCTACAATGAGCAGTTCTTC. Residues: CASSLKGLAGGSSYNEQFF.

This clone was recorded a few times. The chain's CDR3 is CASSEDREKPLHF. The CDR3 nucleotides read TGTGCCAGCAGTGAAGACAGGGAGAAACCCCTCCACTTT. This chain joins TRBV6-5 and TRBJ1-6; 7 bases agree with TRBD1. The germline gives CDR1 MNHEY, CDR2 SVGAGI. This CDR3 is 13 amino acids long. The trim removed 5 bases at V and 12 bases at J, leaving 7 bases unmatched.

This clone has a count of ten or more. CDR3 amino acids: CSEGGSETDTQYF. The CDR3 nucleotides read TGCAGCGAGGGAGGGAGCGAAACAGATACGCAGTATTTT. The chain has TRBV29-1 and TRBJ2-3, with 7 bases aligning to TRBD2. CDR3 length: 13 amino acids. After removal of 7 bases from V and 3 bases from J, the junction contained 7 bases not matched to a gene. From germline, CDR1 is SQVTM and CDR2 ANQGSEA.

The CDR3 loop is CASSFPGGDEQFF. CDR3 coding DNA: TGTGCCAGCAGTTTTCCCGGAGGGGATGAGCAGTTCTTC. V gene TRBV6-5 combines with J gene TRBJ2-1; D possibly corresponds to TRBD2 (6 bases). V was clipped by 4 bases and J by 8 bases, with 12 bases between them. The CDR3 runs 13 residues. The germline V gene encodes CDR1 MNHEY and CDR2 SVGAGI.

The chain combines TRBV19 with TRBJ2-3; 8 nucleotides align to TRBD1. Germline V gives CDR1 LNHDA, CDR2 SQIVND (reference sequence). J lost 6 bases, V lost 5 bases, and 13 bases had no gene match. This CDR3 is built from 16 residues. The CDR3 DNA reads TGTGCCAGTAGTGTACACAGGGGGAGTGCCTTGGATACGCAGTATTTT. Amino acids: CASSVHRGSALDTQYF.

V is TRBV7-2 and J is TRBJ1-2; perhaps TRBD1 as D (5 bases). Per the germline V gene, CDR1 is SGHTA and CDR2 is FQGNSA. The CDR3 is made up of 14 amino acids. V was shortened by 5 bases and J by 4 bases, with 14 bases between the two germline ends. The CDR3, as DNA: TGTGCCAGCAGCGACTCCAGGGCGATCTATGGCTACACCTTC. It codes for CASSDSRAIYGYTF.

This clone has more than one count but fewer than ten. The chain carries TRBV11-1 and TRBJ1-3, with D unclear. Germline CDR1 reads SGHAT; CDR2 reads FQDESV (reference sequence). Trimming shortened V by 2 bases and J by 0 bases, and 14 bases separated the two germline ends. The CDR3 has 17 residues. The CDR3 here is CASSLPRDTASGNTIYF. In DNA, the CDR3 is TGTGCCAGCAGCTTACCCCGCGACACCGCCTCTGGAAACACCATATATTTT. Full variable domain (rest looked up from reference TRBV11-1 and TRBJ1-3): EAEVAQSPRYKITEKSQAVAFWCDPISGHATLYWYRQILGQGPELLVQFQDESVVDDSQLPKDRFSAERLKGVDSTLKIQPAELGDSAMYLCASSLPRDTASGNTIYFGEGSWLTVV.

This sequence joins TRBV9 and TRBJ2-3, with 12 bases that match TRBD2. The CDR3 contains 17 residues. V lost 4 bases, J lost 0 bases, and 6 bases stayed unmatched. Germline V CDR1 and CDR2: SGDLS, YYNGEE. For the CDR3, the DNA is TGTGCCAGCAGCCCCACTAGCGGGGGGTTTAGCACAGATACGCAGTATTTT. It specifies CASSPTSGGFSTDTQYF.

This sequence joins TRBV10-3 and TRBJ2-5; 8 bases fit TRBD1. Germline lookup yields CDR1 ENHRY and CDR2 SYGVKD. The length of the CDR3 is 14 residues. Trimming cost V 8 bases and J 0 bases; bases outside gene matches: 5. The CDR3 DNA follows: TGTGCCATCGAAGGACAGGGCGACCAAGAGACCCAGTACTTC. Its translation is CAIEGQGDQETQYF.

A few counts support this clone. The CDR3 DNA reads as TGTGCCAGCAGTTGGGGACAGGGGGCGCTTGGTGGAAACACCATATATTTT. It codes for CASSWGQGALGGNTIYF. The chain combines TRBV28 with TRBJ1-3, with 12 bases fitting TRBD1. Germline assignment: CDR1 MDHEN and CDR2 SYDVKM. CDR3 size: 17 residues. Trimming at V came to 4 bases and at J to 3 bases, leaving 7 bases not matched to a gene.

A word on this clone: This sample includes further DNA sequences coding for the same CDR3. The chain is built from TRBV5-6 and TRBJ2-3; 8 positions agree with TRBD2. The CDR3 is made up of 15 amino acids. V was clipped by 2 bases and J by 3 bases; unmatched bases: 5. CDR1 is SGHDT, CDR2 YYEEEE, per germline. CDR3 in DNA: TGTGCCAGCAGCTTCGGCGGGGGGAGAACAGATACGCAGTATTTT. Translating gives CASSFGGGRTDTQYF.

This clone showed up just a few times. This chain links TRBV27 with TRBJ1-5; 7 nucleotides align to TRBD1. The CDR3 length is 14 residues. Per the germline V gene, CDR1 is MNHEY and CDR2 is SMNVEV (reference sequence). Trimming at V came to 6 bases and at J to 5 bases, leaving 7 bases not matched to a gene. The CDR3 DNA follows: TGTGCCAGCAGCTCGGACAGGCGTGATCAGCCCCAGCATTTT. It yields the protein CASSSDRRDQPQHF.

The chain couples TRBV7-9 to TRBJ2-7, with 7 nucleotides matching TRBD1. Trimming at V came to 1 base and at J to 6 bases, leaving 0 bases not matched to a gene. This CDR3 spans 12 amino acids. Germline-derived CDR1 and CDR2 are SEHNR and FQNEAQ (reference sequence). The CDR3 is CASSLGDSEQYF. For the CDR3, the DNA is TGTGCCAGCAGCTTAGGGGACAGCGAGCAGTACTTC. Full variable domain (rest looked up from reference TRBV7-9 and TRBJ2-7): DTGVSQNPRHKITKRGQNVTFRCDPISEHNRLYWYRQTLGQGPEFLTYFQNEAQLEKSRLLSDRFSAERPKGSFSTLEIQRTEQGDSAMYLCASSLGDSEQYFGPGTRLTVT.